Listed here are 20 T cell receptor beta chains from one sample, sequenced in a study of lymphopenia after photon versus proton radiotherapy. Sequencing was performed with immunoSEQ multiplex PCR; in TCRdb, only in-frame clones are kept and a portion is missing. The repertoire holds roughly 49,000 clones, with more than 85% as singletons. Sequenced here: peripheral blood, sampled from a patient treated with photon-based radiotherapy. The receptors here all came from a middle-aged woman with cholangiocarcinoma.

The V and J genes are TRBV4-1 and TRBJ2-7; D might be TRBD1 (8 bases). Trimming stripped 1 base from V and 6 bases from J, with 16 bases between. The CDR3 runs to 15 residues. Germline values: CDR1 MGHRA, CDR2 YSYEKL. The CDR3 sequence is CASSQGGGQVREQYF. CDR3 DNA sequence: TGCGCCAGCAGCCAAGGGGGGGGACAGGTTCGCGAGCAGTACTTC.

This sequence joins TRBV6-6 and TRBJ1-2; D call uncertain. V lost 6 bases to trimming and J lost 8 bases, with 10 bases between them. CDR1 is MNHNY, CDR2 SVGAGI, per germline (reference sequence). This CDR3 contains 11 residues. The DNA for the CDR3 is TGTGCCAGCAGGAGAGAGGGCGGCTACACCTTC. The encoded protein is CASRREGGYTF.

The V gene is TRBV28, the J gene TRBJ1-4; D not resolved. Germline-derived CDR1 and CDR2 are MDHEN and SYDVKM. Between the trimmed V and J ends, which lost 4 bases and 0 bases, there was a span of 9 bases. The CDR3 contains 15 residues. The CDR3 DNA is TGTGCCAGCAGTTCACCAGATGCAACTAATGAAAAACTGTTTTTT. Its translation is CASSSPDATNEKLFF.

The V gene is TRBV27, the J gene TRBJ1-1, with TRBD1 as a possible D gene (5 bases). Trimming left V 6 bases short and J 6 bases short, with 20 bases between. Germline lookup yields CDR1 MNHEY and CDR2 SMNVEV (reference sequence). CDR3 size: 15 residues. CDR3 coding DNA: TGTGCCAGCAGGGCCGGGGCAGGGAAGAGAGCTGAAGCTTTCTTT. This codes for CASRAGAGKRAEAFF.

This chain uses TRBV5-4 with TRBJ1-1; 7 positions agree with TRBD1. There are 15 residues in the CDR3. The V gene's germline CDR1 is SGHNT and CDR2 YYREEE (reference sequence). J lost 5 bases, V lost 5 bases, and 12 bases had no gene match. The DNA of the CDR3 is TGTGCCAGCAGTCTTACCCACAGGGGAGCGACTGAAGCTTTCTTT. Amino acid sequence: CASSLTHRGATEAFF.

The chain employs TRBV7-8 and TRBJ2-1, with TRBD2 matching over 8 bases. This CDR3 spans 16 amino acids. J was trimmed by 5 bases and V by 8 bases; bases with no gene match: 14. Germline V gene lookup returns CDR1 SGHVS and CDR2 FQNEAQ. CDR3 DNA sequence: TGTGCCAGCTCCTCCGGGGTTCGGGAGGGCCACAATGAGCAGTTCTTC. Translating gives CASSSGVREGHNEQFF.

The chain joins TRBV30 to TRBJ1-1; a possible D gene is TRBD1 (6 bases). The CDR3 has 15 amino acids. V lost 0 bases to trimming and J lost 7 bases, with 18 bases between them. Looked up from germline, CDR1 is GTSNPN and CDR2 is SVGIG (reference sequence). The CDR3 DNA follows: TGTGCCTGGAGTGTACCCTCACCGGGACACTATGAAGCTTTCTTT. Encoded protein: CAWSVPSPGHYEAFF.

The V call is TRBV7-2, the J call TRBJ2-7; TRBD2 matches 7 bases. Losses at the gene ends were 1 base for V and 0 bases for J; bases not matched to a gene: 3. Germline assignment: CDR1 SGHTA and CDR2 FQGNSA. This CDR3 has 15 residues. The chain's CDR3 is CASSLESGGSYEQYF. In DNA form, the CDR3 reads TGTGCCAGCAGCTTAGAGTCGGGGGGCTCCTACGAGCAGTACTTC.

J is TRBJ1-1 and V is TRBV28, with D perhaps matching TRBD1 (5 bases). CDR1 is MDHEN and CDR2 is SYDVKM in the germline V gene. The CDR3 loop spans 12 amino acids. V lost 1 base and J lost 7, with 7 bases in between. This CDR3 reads CASSLLGREAFF. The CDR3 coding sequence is TGTGCCAGCAGTTTATTGGGGCGTGAAGCTTTCTTT. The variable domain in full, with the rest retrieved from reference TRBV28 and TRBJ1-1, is DVKVTQSSRYLVKRTGEKVFLECVQDMDHENMFWYRQDPGLGLRLIYFSYDVKMKEKGDIPEGYSVSREKKERFSLILESASTNQTSMYLCASSLLGREAFFGQGTRLTVV.

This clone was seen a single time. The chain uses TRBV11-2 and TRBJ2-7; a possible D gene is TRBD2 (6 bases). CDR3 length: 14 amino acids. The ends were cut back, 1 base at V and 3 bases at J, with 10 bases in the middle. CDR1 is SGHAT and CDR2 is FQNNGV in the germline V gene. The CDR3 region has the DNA TGTGCCAGCAGCTTAGTAACGGGAGACTACGAGCAGTACTTC. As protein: CASSLVTGDYEQYF.

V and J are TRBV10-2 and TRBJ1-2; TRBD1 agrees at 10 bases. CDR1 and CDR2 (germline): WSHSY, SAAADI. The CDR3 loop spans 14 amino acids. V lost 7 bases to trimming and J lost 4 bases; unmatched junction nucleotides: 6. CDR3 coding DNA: TGCGCCAGCACTGACCGGACAGGGGGCTATGGCTACACCTTC. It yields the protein CASTDRTGGYGYTF.

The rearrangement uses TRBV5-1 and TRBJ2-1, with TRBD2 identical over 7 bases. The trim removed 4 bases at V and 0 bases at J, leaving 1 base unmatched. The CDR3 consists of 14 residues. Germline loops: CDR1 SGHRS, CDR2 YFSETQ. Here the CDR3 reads CASSRTSSYNEQFF. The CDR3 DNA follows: TGCGCCAGCAGCAGGACTAGCTCCTACAATGAGCAGTTCTTC.

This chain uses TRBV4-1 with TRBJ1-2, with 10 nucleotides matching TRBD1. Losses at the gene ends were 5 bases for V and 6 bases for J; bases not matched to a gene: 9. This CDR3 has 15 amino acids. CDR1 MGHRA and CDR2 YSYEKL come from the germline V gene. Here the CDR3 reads CASSAPGQGLNGYTF. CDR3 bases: TGCGCCAGCAGCGCACCGGGACAGGGGTTAAATGGCTACACCTTC.

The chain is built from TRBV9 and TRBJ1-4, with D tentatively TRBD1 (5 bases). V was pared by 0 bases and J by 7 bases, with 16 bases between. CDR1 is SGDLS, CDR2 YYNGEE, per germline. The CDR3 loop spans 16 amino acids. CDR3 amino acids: CASSVGIGGVGEKLFF. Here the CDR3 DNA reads TGTGCCAGCAGCGTAGGGATCGGGGGAGTAGGTGAAAAACTGTTTTTT.

The CDR3 DNA reads as TGTGCCAGCGGGGGGGATCCCATCTACGAGCAGTACTTC. Translating it yields CASGGDPIYEQYF. The J gene is TRBJ2-7, the V gene TRBV2, with 7 bases identical to TRBD2. This CDR3 contains 13 residues. The V and J ends lost 8 bases and 3 bases, in that order; junction bases with no gene match: 7. Germline V gives CDR1 SNHLY, CDR2 FYNNEI.

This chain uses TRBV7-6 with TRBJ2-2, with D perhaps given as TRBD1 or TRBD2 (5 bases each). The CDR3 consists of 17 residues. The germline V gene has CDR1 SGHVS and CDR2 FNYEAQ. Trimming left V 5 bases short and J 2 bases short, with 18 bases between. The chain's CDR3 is CASSPHPGAGNTGELFF. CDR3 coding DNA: TGTGCCAGCAGCCCGCATCCCGGGGCCGGAAACACCGGGGAGCTGTTTTTT.

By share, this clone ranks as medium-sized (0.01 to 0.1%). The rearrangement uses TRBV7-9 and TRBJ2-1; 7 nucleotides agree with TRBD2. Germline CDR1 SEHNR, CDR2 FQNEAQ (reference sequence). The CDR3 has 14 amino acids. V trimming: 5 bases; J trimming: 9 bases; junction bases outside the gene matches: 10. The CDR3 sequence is CASSPPGGRGEQFF. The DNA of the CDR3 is TGTGCCAGCAGCCCCCCCGGAGGGAGGGGTGAGCAGTTCTTC.

Written as DNA, the CDR3 is TGTGCCAGCAGCTTTAACAGACAGCGGGAGACCCAGTACTTC. Its protein product is CASSFNRQRETQYF. This chain uses TRBV7-2 with TRBJ2-5, with D perhaps given as TRBD1 or TRBD2 (5 bases each). Germline V CDR1 and CDR2: SGHTA, FQGNSA. V was clipped by 3 bases and J by 5 bases, with 13 bases between them. The CDR3 totals 14 residues. Drawing the rest from reference TRBV7-2 and TRBJ2-5, the complete variable domain is GAGVSQSPSNKVTEKGKDVELRCDPISGHTALYWYRQSLGQGLEFLIYFQGNSAPDKSGLPSDRFSAERTGGSVSTLTIQRTQQEDSAVYLCASSFNRQRETQYFGPGTRLLVL.

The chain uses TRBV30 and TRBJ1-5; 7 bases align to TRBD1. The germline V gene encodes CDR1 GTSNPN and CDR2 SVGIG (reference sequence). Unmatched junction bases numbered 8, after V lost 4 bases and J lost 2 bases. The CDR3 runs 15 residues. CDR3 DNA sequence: TGTGCCTGGACCACATCCGGACAGGGCAATCAGCCCCAGCATTTT. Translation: CAWTTSGQGNQPQHF. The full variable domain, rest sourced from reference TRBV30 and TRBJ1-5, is SQTIHQWPATLVQPVGSPLSLECTVEGTSNPNLYWYRQAAGRGLQLLFYSVGIGQISSEVPQNLSASRPQDRQFILSSKKLLLSDSGFYLCAWTTSGQGNQPQHFGDGTRLSIL.

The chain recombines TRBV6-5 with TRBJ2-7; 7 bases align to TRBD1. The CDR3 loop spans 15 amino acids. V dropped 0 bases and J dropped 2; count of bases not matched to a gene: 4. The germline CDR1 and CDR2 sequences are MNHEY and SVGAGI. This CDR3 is CASSYSRQGAYEQYF. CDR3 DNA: TGTGCCAGCAGTTACTCGCGACAGGGAGCCTACGAGCAGTACTTC.